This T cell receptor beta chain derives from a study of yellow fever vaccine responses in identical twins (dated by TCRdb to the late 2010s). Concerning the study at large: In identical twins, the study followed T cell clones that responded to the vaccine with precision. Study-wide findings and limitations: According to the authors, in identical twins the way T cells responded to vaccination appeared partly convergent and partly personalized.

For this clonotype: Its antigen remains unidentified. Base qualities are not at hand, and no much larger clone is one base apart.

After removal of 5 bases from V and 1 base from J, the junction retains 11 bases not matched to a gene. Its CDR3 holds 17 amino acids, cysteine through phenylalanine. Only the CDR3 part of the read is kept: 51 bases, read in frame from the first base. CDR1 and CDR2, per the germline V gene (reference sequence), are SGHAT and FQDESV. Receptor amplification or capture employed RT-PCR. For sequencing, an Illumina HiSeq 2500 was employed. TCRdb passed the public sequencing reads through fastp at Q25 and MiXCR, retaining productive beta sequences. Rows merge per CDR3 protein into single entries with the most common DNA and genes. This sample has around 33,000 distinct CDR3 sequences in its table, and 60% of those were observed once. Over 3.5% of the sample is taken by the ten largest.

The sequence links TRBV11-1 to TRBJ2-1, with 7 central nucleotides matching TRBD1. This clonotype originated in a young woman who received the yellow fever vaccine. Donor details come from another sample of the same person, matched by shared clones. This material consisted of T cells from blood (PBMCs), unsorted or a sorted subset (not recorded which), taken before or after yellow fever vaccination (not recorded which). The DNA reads TGTGCCAGCAGCCCAAACACCGGGACAGCGTCCTACAATGAGCAGTTCTTC. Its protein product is CASSPNTGTASYNEQFF.